This T cell receptor (beta chain) was observed in a study of blood T cell repertoires in COVID-19. At the level of the study: From T cells, B-cell-depleted T cells, or PBMCs came the material, which was cDNA or gDNA.

The J segment lost 8 bases and the V segment lost 4 bases, leaving 5 bases of the junction unmatched. CDR3 length: 14 residues. CDR1 is SGHRS and CDR2 is YFSETQ in the germline V gene. This clone was picked up one time. Generated by immunoSEQ multiplex PCR, the TCRdb table keeps only in-frame clones and is missing some. The sample lists some 240,000 clones; about 91% were seen once. This chain connects TRBV5-1 to TRBJ2-1; 11 bases agree with TRBD2. Input material: peripheral blood. The origin of this receptor is a woman aged 40 to 50 who had recovered from COVID-19. CDR3 DNA: TGCGCCAGCAGCCCCACTAGCGGGAGCCATGAGCAGTTCTTC. Protein sequence: CASSPTSGSHEQFF. The variable domain in full, with the rest retrieved from reference TRBV5-1 and TRBJ2-1, is KAGVTQTPRYLIKTRGQQVTLSCSPISGHRSVSWYQQTPGQGLQFLFEYFSETQRNKGNFPGRFSGRQFSNSRSEMNVSTLELGDSALYLCASSPTSGSHEQFFGPGTRLTVL.